This T cell receptor (beta chain) is from a study of blood T cell repertoires in COVID-19. Study as a whole: COVID-19 samples collected from the United States, Italy and Spain covered acute and convalescent phases. PBMCs, B-cell-depleted T cells, or T cells were the source of the cDNA or gDNA that made up the material.

Clones were sequenced by immunoSEQ multiplex PCR, and TCRdb holds only the in-frame ones, with some missing. The sample lists 90,000 or so clones, roughly 88% seen once, with around a quarter in the top ten. The trim removed 3 bases at V and 3 bases at J, leaving 6 bases unmatched. The CDR3 length is 16 residues. CDR1 is SGHDT and CDR2 is YYEEEE in the germline V gene. The sequence came from a human donor in a cohort sampled during active COVID-19. The sequencing sample was made of peripheral blood. The genes are TRBV5-6 and TRBJ2-7; 13 positions match TRBD2. CDR3: CASSYRTSGRNYEQYF. The CDR3 coding sequence is TGTGCCAGCAGCTACCGGACTAGCGGGAGAAACTACGAGCAGTACTTC. Full variable domain (remainder filled in from reference TRBV5-6 and TRBJ2-7): DAGVTQSPTHLIKTRGQQVTLRCSPKSGHDTVSWYQQALGQGPQFIFQYYEEEERQRGNFPDRFSGHQFPNYSSELNVNALLLGDSALYLCASSYRTSGRNYEQYFGPGTRLTVT.